Listed below are T cell receptor beta chains from one sample, sequenced in a study of T-cell reconstitution after alpha-beta-depleted transplantation in children. TCRdb re-called the PCR reads with MiXCR, one entry per CDR3 protein. This sample has around 270,000 distinct CDR3 sequences, with roughly a tenth found just once. The specimen was PBMCs, collected before TCRalphabeta/CD19-depleted stem cell transplant. The receptors were sampled from a boy younger than two with acute myeloid leukemia, due to receive a stem cell transplant. Each CDR3 is given with its conserved first and last residue. Fields, in order: V gene, D gene, clone size, J gene, CDR3 protein, CDR3 DNA. The D gene is left open where the match is weak. Clone size, where shown, is once, few, many, or a class for clones that have expanded.

v_call: TRBV7-8
d_call: NA
clone_size: many
j_call: TRBJ2-3
cdr3_aa: CASSLGSRGITDTQYF
cdr3_nt: TGTGCCAGCAGCTTAGGGTCCAGGGGAATAACAGATACGCAGTATTTT

v_call: TRBV21-1
d_call: NA
clone_size: NA
j_call: TRBJ2-7
cdr3_aa: CASSKVVRWRDRGFYEQYF
cdr3_nt: TGTGCCAGCAGCAAAGTTGTGCGGTGGAGGGACAGGGGCTTCTACGAGCAGTACTTC

v_call: TRBV12-3/TRBV12-4
d_call: NA
clone_size: many
j_call: TRBJ2-1
cdr3_aa: CASSAGPGREQFF
cdr3_nt: TGTGCCAGCAGTGCCGGACCAGGCCGGGAGCAGTTCTTC

v_call: TRBV20-1
d_call: NA
clone_size: many
j_call: TRBJ2-1
cdr3_aa: CSAREGLHNEQFF
cdr3_nt: TGCAGTGCTAGAGAGGGACTTCACAATGAGCAGTTCTTC

v_call: TRBV12-3/TRBV12-4
d_call: TRBD1
clone_size: many
j_call: TRBJ2-7
cdr3_aa: CASSSGTGIYEQYF
cdr3_nt: TGTGCCAGCAGTTCCGGGACAGGGATCTACGAGCAGTACTTC

v_call: TRBV11-2
d_call: NA
clone_size: many
j_call: TRBJ2-5
cdr3_aa: CASSLLQARVGETQYF
cdr3_nt: TGTGCCAGCAGCTTACTCCAGGCCAGGGTGGGAGAGACCCAGTACTTC

v_call: TRBV14
d_call: NA
clone_size: NA
j_call: TRBJ1-1
cdr3_aa: CASSQGARPLLNTEAFF
cdr3_nt: TGTGCCAGCAGCCAAGGCGCAAGGCCCCTCCTGAACACTGAAGCTTTCTTT

v_call: TRBV5-1
d_call: NA
clone_size: many
j_call: TRBJ2-1
cdr3_aa: CASSLVRGRNEQFF
cdr3_nt: TGCGCCAGCAGCTTGGTGCGGGGTCGGAATGAGCAGTTCTTC

v_call: TRBV20-1
d_call: NA
clone_size: many
j_call: TRBJ2-7
cdr3_aa: CSARDVGQGVYEQYF
cdr3_nt: TGCAGTGCTAGAGATGTAGGGCAAGGGGTCTACGAGCAGTACTTC

v_call: TRBV5-4
d_call: TRBD2
clone_size: many
j_call: TRBJ2-3
cdr3_aa: CASSWGLAGSTDTQYF
cdr3_nt: TGTGCCAGCAGCTGGGGACTAGCGGGAAGCACAGATACGCAGTATTTT

v_call: TRBV7-2
d_call: NA
clone_size: many
j_call: TRBJ1-2
cdr3_aa: CASSLAGTDYGYTF
cdr3_nt: TGTGCCAGCAGCTTAGCCGGGACGGACTATGGCTACACCTTC

v_call: TRBV7-2
d_call: NA
clone_size: NA
j_call: TRBJ2-7
cdr3_aa: CASSLYGSSEQYF
cdr3_nt: TGTGCCAGCAGCTTATACGGGAGTTCCGAGCAGTACTTC

v_call: TRBV29-1
d_call: NA
clone_size: many
j_call: TRBJ2-1
cdr3_aa: CSVAAGVNEQFF
cdr3_nt: TGCAGCGTTGCAGCAGGGGTCAATGAGCAGTTCTTC

v_call: TRBV12-3/TRBV12-4
d_call: NA
clone_size: NA
j_call: TRBJ2-2
cdr3_aa: CASSRDTTTGELFF
cdr3_nt: TGTGCCAGCAGCAGGGACACGACGACCGGGGAGCTGTTTTTT

v_call: TRBV10-3
d_call: TRBD2
clone_size: many
j_call: TRBJ2-2
cdr3_aa: CATLAEHHTGELFF
cdr3_nt: TGTGCCACCCTAGCGGAGCACCACACCGGGGAGCTGTTTTTT

v_call: TRBV18
d_call: TRBD1
clone_size: NA
j_call: TRBJ2-7
cdr3_aa: CASSLIYRQGNYEQYF
cdr3_nt: TGTGCCAGCTCACTGATATACCGACAGGGAAACTACGAGCAGTACTTC

v_call: TRBV7-3
d_call: NA
clone_size: many
j_call: TRBJ2-3
cdr3_aa: CASGPGGATDTQYF
cdr3_nt: TGTGCCAGCGGCCCGGGGGGCGCCACAGATACGCAGTATTTT

v_call: TRBV6-5
d_call: TRBD1
clone_size: NA
j_call: TRBJ2-7
cdr3_aa: CASSYGPGQGYEQYF
cdr3_nt: TGTGCCAGCAGTTACGGTCCGGGACAGGGCTACGAGCAGTACTTC

v_call: TRBV7-2
d_call: TRBD1
clone_size: many
j_call: TRBJ1-5
cdr3_aa: CASSRDREEPQHF
cdr3_nt: TGTGCCAGCAGCCGCGACAGGGAGGAGCCCCAGCATTTT

v_call: TRBV12-3/TRBV12-4
d_call: NA
clone_size: many
j_call: TRBJ2-3
cdr3_aa: CASSLFRGAGTDTQYF
cdr3_nt: TGTGCCAGCAGTTTATTTCGGGGGGCTGGCACAGATACGCAGTATTTT

v_call: TRBV20-1
d_call: TRBD2
clone_size: few
j_call: TRBJ2-1
cdr3_aa: CCARAGLAGVTYNEQFF
cdr3_nt: TGCTGTGCTAGAGCCGGACTAGCGGGAGTCACCTACAATGAGCAGTTCTTC

v_call: TRBV24-1
d_call: NA
clone_size: NA
j_call: TRBJ1-5
cdr3_aa: CATSDSPGNQPQHF
cdr3_nt: TGTGCCACCAGTGATTCCCCCGGGAATCAGCCCCAGCATTTT

v_call: TRBV6-5
d_call: TRBD1
clone_size: few
j_call: TRBJ1-5
cdr3_aa: CASSYSRTGKNQPQHF
cdr3_nt: TGTGCCAGCAGTTACTCCCGGACAGGGAAAAATCAGCCCCAGCATTTT

v_call: TRBV27
d_call: NA
clone_size: many
j_call: TRBJ2-5
cdr3_aa: CASSLSRGGKRTQYF
cdr3_nt: TGTGCCAGCAGTTTATCAAGGGGGGGCAAGAGGACCCAGTACTTC

v_call: TRBV15
d_call: NA
clone_size: NA
j_call: TRBJ2-1
cdr3_aa: CATSRDRNEQFF
cdr3_nt: TGTGCCACCAGCAGAGATCGCAATGAGCAGTTCTTC

v_call: TRBV28
d_call: NA
clone_size: NA
j_call: TRBJ1-3
cdr3_aa: CASMEGRNTIYF
cdr3_nt: TGTGCCAGCATGGAAGGTAGAAACACCATATATTTT

v_call: TRBV12-3/TRBV12-4
d_call: NA
clone_size: many
j_call: TRBJ1-5
cdr3_aa: CASSLGRDGYSNQPQHF
cdr3_nt: TGTGCCAGCAGTTTAGGCCGGGACGGATATAGCAATCAGCCCCAGCATTTT

v_call: TRBV7-2
d_call: TRBD2
clone_size: few
j_call: TRBJ2-3
cdr3_aa: CASSFGRGGIDTQYF
cdr3_nt: TGTGCCAGCAGCTTTGGACGGGGGGGCATAGATACGCAGTATTTT